One T cell receptor beta chain is described in this entry. Its antigen remains unidentified. No base quality information exists; no much larger clone differs at one position. Starting from about 500 ng total RNA, TCRbeta-specific cDNA was produced by reverse transcription with a constant-region primer and ProtoScript II reverse transcriptase. TCRbeta libraries were built with three nested multiplex PCR rounds, a slightly modified ARM-PCR procedure. Each of the first two PCR rounds ran for 9 to 11 cycles using multiplex TRBV1-TRBV30 forward primers together with a Cbeta reverse primer. A final 25-cycle PCR with Deep VentR polymerase added sample barcodes and Illumina adapters. Before sequencing, amplicons between 200 and 500 bp were purified from gel using a QIAquick gel extraction kit. An Illumina HiSeq 2500 was used to sequence the TCRbeta amplicons, generating 250-bp paired-end reads. The original methods were these. Quality trimming of reads was performed with Trimmomatic v0.33, and paired reads were merged with FLASH v1.2.11 so that full CDR3 sequences could be recovered. V, D and J germline segments were assigned to the rearranged TCRbeta sequences using MiGEC v1.2.1b. Clonotype statistics and Shannon-Wiener diversity indices were calculated with VDJtools v1.0.0. Except for diversity analysis, only the 250 most abundant clonotypes of each sample were used in subsequent analyses to reduce sampling bias. Using fastp trimming at Q25 and MiXCR clonotype assembly, TCRdb reanalyzed the public sequencing data and kept in-frame beta chains. Identical CDR3 protein sequences are pooled into one entry, listed with their most common genes and DNA. The V and J calls were not made by the authors but by TCRdb's processing. The sample data list roughly 180,000 distinct CDR3 sequences, and about 55% of these were observed just once. The ten largest clones represent around 74% of the sample.

The data stem from a study of tumor-infiltrating lymphocytes in primary liver carcinoma (dated by TCRdb to about 2017). Some background on the complete study: Roughly five patients with histopathologically diagnosed primary liver carcinoma underwent surgical resection in China between late 2015 and March 2016. High reproducibility was observed for the technical replicate repertoires, with mean shared-clone rates approximately 0.9 and correlation coefficients above 0.98. TCRbeta repertoire sequencing, expression microarrays and whole-exome sequencing were combined in the study across five regions of each liver tumor, with adjacent normal tissue and blood also included. A total of roughly 35 specimens from 5 patients, comprising about 25 tumor regions, 5 adjacent noncancerous liver tissues and 5 peripheral blood samples, were covered by TCRbeta repertoire sequencing. The five patients had tumors of stage T1-T3 N0M0, with maximum diameters ranging from 4.2 to 10 cm. Each sample produced roughly 3.5 to 7.13 million productive TCRbeta reads, and read depth showed no significant difference between tissue types. Of the five patients, three men and two women aged 30 to 69 years, four had hepatocellular carcinoma and one had combined HCC and intrahepatic cholangiocarcinoma. General findings and caveats noted by the study authors: Pairs of tumor regions showed greater repertoire overlap (mean around 36%) than tumor-adjacent pairs (17%) or tumor-blood pairs (around 15%), which is consistent with antigen-driven expansion. Only five patients were included in the study, and the authors note that the findings should be validated in a larger study. The top 250 clones made up a significantly larger repertoire fraction in tumors than in blood (p = 0.039). Comparison of CD4+ and CD8+ T cell repertoires was precluded by the use of bulk unsorted samples. Because sequencing covered only the TCR beta chain and unpaired alpha chains were not captured, true repertoire diversity is likely underestimated.

TRIzol reagent was used to extract blood RNA from unsorted whole blood, while the DNeasy Blood & Tissue kit provided the germline DNA. At the time of sampling, the patients were treatment-naive and had chronic HBV infection. Roughly 3.9 milliliters of peripheral blood were collected into K2EDTA tubes before surgery. As encoded in the germline V gene (reference sequence), CDR1 is LNHDA while CDR2 is SQIVND. Including cysteine and phenylalanine, the CDR3 has 13 amino acids. Only the CDR3 part of the read is kept: 39 bases, read in frame from the first base. For this chain, trimming is 5 bases at the V end and 10 bases at the J end, and the number of junction bases without a gene match is 8.

The sequence was obtained from a man between 35 and 55 years old with primary liver carcinoma and hepatitis B virus infection. Recombination linked TRBV19 to TRBJ2-1, and TRBD1 aligns with 7 junction nucleotides. The sequenced sample consisted of peripheral blood. CDR3 reads: CASSSDRIGEQFF. The DNA sequence is given as TGTGCCAGTAGTTCGGACAGGATCGGGGAGCAGTTCTTC.